Listed below are T cell receptor beta chains from one sample, sequenced in a study of cytomegalovirus exposure and HLA in healthy donors. Some clones are missing from TCRdb's copy, which holds only in-frame ones; the method was immunoSEQ multiplex PCR. The sample contains under 300,000 clones, 65% to 90% of which appear only once. The source material was PBMCs. The source of these receptors is a young woman in good health and CMV-seronegative. Each CDR3 is given with its conserved first and last residue. A D gene is named only where the DNA matches it firmly. Rows give clone size only sometimes, using once, few, many, or a class for an expanded clone.

d_gene	v_gene	j_gene	abundance	CDR3nt	CDR3aa
.	TRBV9	TRBJ1-5	.	TGTGCCAGCAGCGTTAGCGGGAGCGGTCAGCCCCAGCATTTT	CASSVSGSGQPQHF
TRBD2	TRBV18	TRBJ2-1	.	TGTGCCAGCTCACCTCGGGTAACAGCGGGAAACTACAATGAGCAGTTCTTC	CASSPRVTAGNYNEQFF
.	TRBV21-1	TRBJ1-5	once	TGTGCCAGCACCACAGGGAGCAATCAGCCCCAGCATTTT	CASTTGSNQPQHF
TRBD1	TRBV10-3	TRBJ1-6	once	TGTGCCATCAGTGAACAGGGGGCTAATTCACCCCTCCACTTT	CAISEQGANSPLHF
TRBD2	TRBV2	TRBJ2-1	.	TGTGCCAGCAGGGGGACTAGCGGGACATACAATGAGCAGTTCTTC	CASRGTSGTYNEQFF
.	TRBV27	TRBJ1-3	.	TGTGCCAGCAGTTTTCCTCTACAGCAAAGAAACACCATATATTTT	CASSFPLQQRNTIYF
TRBD2	TRBV27	TRBJ2-2	.	TGTGCCAGCAGTTTATGGGGGAGGCGGGGGTTCTCCACCGGGGAGCTGTTTTTT	CASSLWGRRGFSTGELFF
.	TRBV27	TRBJ2-1	.	TGTGCCAGCAGACGACCAGGGGACCCAGGGTACAATGAGCAGTTCTTC	CASRRPGDPGYNEQFF
TRBD1	TRBV6-6	TRBJ1-1	.	TGTGCCAGCAGTTACCCGGGACAGGGGGCTGAAGCTTTCTTT	CASSYPGQGAEAFF
TRBD1	TRBV2	TRBJ1-2	.	TGTGCCAGCAGTCCGGACAGGGTCTATGGCTACACCTTC	CASSPDRVYGYTF
.	TRBV10-1	TRBJ2-7	.	TGCGCCAGCAGTGAGTCGGGGCGATTCTCCTACGAGCAGTACTTC	CASSESGRFSYEQYF
TRBD1	TRBV5-1	TRBJ2-7	.	TGCGCCAGCAGCACAGGACAGGGGGGGTTCTCCTACGAGCAGTACTTC	CASSTGQGGFSYEQYF
.	TRBV18	TRBJ2-3	.	TGTGCCAGCTCACCCCTAGAAGGAGATACGCAGTATTTT	CASSPLEGDTQYF
TRBD2	TRBV7-8	TRBJ2-7	.	TGTGCCAGCAGCGAACGACTAGCGGGGGGGCGCAACGAGCAGTACTTC	CASSERLAGGRNEQYF
TRBD1	TRBV28	TRBJ2-7	.	TGTGCCAGCAGGGGACAGGGATCCTACGAGCAGTACTTC	CASRGQGSYEQYF
.	TRBV18	TRBJ2-1	.	TGTGCCAGCTCACTCCTACTTATAGATTTTGAGCAGTTCTTC	CASSLLLIDFEQFF
.	TRBV18	TRBJ1-5	.	TGTGCCAGCTCACCTCCACAGGACAATCAGCCCCAGCATTTT	CASSPPQDNQPQHF
TRBD1	TRBV2	TRBJ2-7	.	TGTGCCAGCACCCCCTACAGGGACAGGGGATCCTACGAGCAGTACTTC	CASTPYRDRGSYEQYF
TRBD2	TRBV28	TRBJ2-7	.	TGTGCCACCTGGAAGGGGAGGGACTCCTACGAGCAGTACTTC	CATWKGRDSYEQYF
TRBD1	TRBV5-5	TRBJ2-5	few	TGTGCCAGCAGCATGCAGGGGGCGGAGACCCAGTACTTC	CASSMQGAETQYF
TRBD2	TRBV18	TRBJ2-1	.	TGTGCCAGCTCACCCGGGCTAGCGGGGTACAATGAGCAGTTCTTC	CASSPGLAGYNEQFF
TRBD1	TRBV5-1	TRBJ1-4	.	TGCGCCAGCAGCTGGAATACAGGGGGCTCGGGTGAAAAACTGTTTTTT	CASSWNTGGSGEKLFF
.	TRBV5-1	TRBJ1-2	.	TGCGCCAGCAGCTTACCCCAGGGAAACTATGGCTACACCTTC	CASSLPQGNYGYTF